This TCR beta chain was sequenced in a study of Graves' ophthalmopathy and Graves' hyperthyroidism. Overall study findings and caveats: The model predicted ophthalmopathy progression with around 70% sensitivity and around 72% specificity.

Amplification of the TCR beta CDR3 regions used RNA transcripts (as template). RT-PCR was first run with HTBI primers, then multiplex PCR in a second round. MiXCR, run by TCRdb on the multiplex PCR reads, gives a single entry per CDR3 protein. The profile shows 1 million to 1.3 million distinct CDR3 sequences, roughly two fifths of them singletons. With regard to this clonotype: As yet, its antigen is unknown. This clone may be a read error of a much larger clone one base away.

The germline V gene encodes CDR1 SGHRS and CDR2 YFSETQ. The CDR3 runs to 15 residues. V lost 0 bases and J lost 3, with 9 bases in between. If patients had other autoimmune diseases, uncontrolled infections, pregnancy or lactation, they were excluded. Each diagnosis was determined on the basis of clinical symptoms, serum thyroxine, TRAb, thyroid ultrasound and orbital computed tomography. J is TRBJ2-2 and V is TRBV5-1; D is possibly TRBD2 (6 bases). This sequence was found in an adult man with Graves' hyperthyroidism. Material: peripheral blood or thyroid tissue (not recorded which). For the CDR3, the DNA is TGCGCCAGCAGCTTGGCAACGGGGGACACCGGGGAGCTGTTTTTT. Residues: CASSLATGDTGELFF.